A selection of T cell receptor beta chains follows, all from one sample in a study of CD8 T cells in ankylosing spondylitis. TCRdb re-analysed the 5' RACE reads in MiXCR, keeping a single row per CDR3 protein. Among 350,000 to 450,000 distinct CDR3 sequences, roughly 26% were seen once, and the ten largest hold approximately 1%. The sample comprised blood, either unsorted or a sorted T cell fraction (not recorded which). Receptors were obtained from a male donor with ankylosing spondylitis. Each CDR3 is given without its conserved first and last residue.

V gene,CDR3 protein
TRBV27,ASSGGTDPFRGYT
TRBV15,ATSRESASGRNEQF
TRBV5-1,ASSIDIMDEQY
TRBV24-1,ATSESGGLKNIQY
TRBV7-2,ASRETLHQETQY
TRBV9,ASSESYPTDTQY
TRBV9,ASSAPVLGQF
TRBV3-1,ASNQGAGGYGEQY
TRBV5-1,ASSSSGRAVDNEQF
TRBV5-1,ASSTPTGILGELF
TRBV6-1,ASSGGFNEKLF
TRBV20-1,SARLSYNEQF
TRBV3-1,ASSQANRDGYT
TRBV14,ASSQVGGPSYEQY
TRBV24-1,ATSDSDRYYGYT
TRBV7-8,ASSLAYSEIPDKQY
TRBV11-3,ASSAATPTQY
TRBV12-3/TRBV12-4,ASSPLVYNEQF
TRBV12-3/TRBV12-4,ASSIGVQGTLGNEQF
TRBV19,ASRRTANQPQH
TRBV24-1,ATSDLQSNEKLF
TRBV6-1,ASSLTVYGYT
TRBV5-1,ASSPQGDLPDTQY
TRBV12-5,ASGLVVGGREQF
TRBV3-1,ASSRTQGFTEAF
TRBV12-3/TRBV12-4,ASSFGQGFDTGELF
TRBV18,ASSPGIQETQY
TRBV12-3/TRBV12-4,ASSPTRHTGELF
TRBV29-1,SVESTRADTQY
TRBV5-1,ASSLGQGTGELF
TRBV5-6,ASSLAGTGFRQPQH
TRBV24-1,ATSDPGTSEETQY
TRBV20-1,SAASGNYNEQF
TRBV20-1,SAPEATSGRPDYEQY
TRBV7-2,ASRRRTQETQY
TRBV5-4,ASSLIDRRSEQY
TRBV10-3,AISESRGSDEQF
TRBV5-1,ASSLNGAQETQY
TRBV5-1,ATRGLAANEQF
TRBV7-2,ASSATGVNTEAF
TRBV10-2,ASSDGWARGGEQF
TRBV29-1,SKHHRDEQF
TRBV29-1,SAQLGTNTEAF
TRBV11-2,ASSPGTSGVHTQY
TRBV24-1,ATSGSGTPSHEQF
TRBV20-1,SALPSSQPQH
TRBV24-1,ATSDPSGRAPDTQY
TRBV5-1,ASSSSASGNTGELF
TRBV5-6,ASSQASRFNQPQH
TRBV11-3,ASSVQGKGYT
TRBV6-1,ASSGGPRPYNEQF
TRBV5-4,ASSLGGTEVYNEQF
TRBV29-1,SVAIGAIQETQY
TRBV3-1,ASSQLWGQGSGEQF
TRBV12-3/TRBV12-4,ASRDGPSEQF